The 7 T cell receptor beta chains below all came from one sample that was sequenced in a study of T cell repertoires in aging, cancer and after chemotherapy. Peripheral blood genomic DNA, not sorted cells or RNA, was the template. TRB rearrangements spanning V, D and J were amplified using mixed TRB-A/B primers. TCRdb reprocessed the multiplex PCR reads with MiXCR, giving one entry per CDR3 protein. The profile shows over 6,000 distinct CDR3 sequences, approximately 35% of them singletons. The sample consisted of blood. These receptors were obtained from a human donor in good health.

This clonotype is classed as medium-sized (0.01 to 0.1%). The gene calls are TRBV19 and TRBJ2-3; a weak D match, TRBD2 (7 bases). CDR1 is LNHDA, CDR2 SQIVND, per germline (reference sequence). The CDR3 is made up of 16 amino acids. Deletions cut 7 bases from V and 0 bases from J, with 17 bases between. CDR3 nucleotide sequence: TGTGCCAGTACCTCAAGAGGGGGGGGTAGCACAGATACGCAGTATTTT. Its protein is CASTSRGGGSTDTQYF.

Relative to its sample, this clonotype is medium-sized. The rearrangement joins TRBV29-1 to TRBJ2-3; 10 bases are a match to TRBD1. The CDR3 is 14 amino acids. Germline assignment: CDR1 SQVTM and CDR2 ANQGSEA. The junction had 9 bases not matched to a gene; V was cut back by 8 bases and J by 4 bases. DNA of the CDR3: TGCAGCTCTCACGGACAGGGGGAGGCAGATACGCAGTATTTT. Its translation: CSSHGQGEADTQYF.

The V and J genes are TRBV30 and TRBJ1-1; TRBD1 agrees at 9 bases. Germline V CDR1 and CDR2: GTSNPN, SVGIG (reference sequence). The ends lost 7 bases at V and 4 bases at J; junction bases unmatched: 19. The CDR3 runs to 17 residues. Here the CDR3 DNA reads TGTGCCTCAGTCCCGGGACAGGGTCTAGCTCGAGGCACTGAAGCTTTCTTT. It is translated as CASVPGQGLARGTEAFF.

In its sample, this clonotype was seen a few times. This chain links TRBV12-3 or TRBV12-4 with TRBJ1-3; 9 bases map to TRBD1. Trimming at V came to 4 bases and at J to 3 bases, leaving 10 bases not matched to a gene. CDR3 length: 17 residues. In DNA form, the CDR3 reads TGTGCCAGCAGTTCTCGGACAGGGGATTTGTTTGGAAACACCATATATTTT. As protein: CASSSRTGDLFGNTIYF.

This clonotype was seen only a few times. CDR3 in amino acids: CASSEAVRGLAFF. The CDR3 region has the DNA TGTGCCAGCAGTGAAGCGGTCAGGGGGCTTGCTTTCTTT. The chain carries TRBV6-1 and TRBJ1-1, with TRBD1 identical over 8 bases. This CDR3 has 13 residues. The V gene end was trimmed by 0 bases and the J gene end by 11 bases; junction bases not matched to a gene: 5. Germline CDR1 is MNHNS and CDR2 is SASEGT.

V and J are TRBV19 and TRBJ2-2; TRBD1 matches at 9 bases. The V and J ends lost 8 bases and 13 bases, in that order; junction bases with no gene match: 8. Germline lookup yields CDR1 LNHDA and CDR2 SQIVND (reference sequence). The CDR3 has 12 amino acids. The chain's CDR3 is CASGPGQGRLFF. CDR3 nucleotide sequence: TGTGCCAGTGGACCTGGACAGGGGCGGCTGTTTTTT.

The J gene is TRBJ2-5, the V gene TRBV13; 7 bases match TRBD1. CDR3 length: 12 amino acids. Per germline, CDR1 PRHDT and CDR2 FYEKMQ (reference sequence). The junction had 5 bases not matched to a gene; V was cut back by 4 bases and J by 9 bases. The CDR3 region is CASSSPQGPQYF. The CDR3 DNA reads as TGTGCCAGCAGCTCGCCACAGGGGCCCCAGTACTTC.